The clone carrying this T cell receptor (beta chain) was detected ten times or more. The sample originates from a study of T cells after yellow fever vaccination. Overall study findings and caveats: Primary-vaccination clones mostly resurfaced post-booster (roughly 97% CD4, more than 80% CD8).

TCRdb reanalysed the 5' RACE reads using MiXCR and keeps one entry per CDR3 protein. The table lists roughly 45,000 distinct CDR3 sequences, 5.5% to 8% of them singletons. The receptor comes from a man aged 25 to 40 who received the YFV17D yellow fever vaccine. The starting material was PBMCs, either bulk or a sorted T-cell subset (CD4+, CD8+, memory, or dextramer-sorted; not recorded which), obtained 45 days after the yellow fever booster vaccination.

Written as DNA, the CDR3 is TGCAGTGCCTCCCCCCGCGGGGGCCGGAATGAGCAGTTCTTC. It yields the protein CSASPRGGRNEQFF. The rearrangement uses TRBV20-1 and TRBJ2-1; D possibly corresponds to TRBD2 (7 bases). The V gene's germline CDR1 is DFQATT and CDR2 SNEGSKA (reference sequence). The V gene lost 6 bases and the J gene lost 7 bases, with 19 bases spanning the gap. The CDR3 extends over 14 amino acids.